This T cell receptor beta chain was obtained from a study of T cells after posttransplantation cyclophosphamide. Overall study results and limits: Later blood repertoires were often dominated by clones from the donor CD8+ memory compartment. TRB overlap between skin or GI tissue T cells and blood was limited. Recipient CMV seropositivity and CMV reactivation strongly tracked TRB clonality.

This CDR3 comprises 14 residues. The germline gives CDR1 SEHNR, CDR2 FQNEAQ (reference sequence). This clone was detected ten times or more. The antigen is undetermined. An end of the junction differs from the germline gene, which may be a read error. Some clones are missing from TCRdb's copy, which holds only in-frame ones; the method was immunoSEQ multiplex PCR. The sample shows approximately 26,000 clones, none of them appearing just once. V and J are TRBV7-9 and TRBJ2-1; 11 nucleotides line up with TRBD2. The receptor's source is a woman aged 45-65 years in good health, CMV-negative, and a related stem cell transplant donor. Input material: PBMCs. In DNA form, the CDR3 reads TGTGCCAGCAGCACCGAGCGACTAGCGGGGTTCGCGGTCTTC. Translated, it gives CASSTERLAGFAVF.